The clone carrying this TCR beta chain was observed many times. The CDR3 sequence is 19 residues long. Germline loops: CDR1 SGHRS, CDR2 YFSETQ. The trim removed 1 base at V and 0 bases at J, leaving 16 bases unmatched. Regions amplified from RNA transcripts were the TCR beta CDR3 regions. The HTBI primer set served for first-round RT-PCR of the TCR CDR3. TCRdb fed the multiplex PCR reads into MiXCR, producing one record per CDR3 protein. The sample carries 500,000 to 750,000 distinct CDR3 sequences, around 46% recorded once. This sample is part of a study of T cells in Graves' hyperthyroidism and ophthalmopathy.

The sequenced sample consisted of peripheral blood or thyroid tissue (not recorded which). This TCR derives from a woman between 18 and 29 years old with Graves' hyperthyroidism. The chain links TRBV5-1 to TRBJ2-7, with TRBD2 matching 7 bases. The CDR3, as DNA: TGCGCCAGCAGCTTGAGACCGACGGTATCAGGCGGGAGCTCCTACGAGCAGTACTTC. It specifies CASSLRPTVSGGSSYEQYF.